Following are 19 T cell receptor beta chains from one sample sequenced in a study of glioma-infiltrating T cells. Using RNA template, CDR3s of TCR alpha and beta were amplified with iRepertoire arm-PCR. TCRdb itself ran the multiplex PCR reads through MiXCR, one entry per CDR3 protein. The repertoire holds approximately 400,000 distinct CDR3 sequences, roughly two fifths seen once, with about 12% in the top ten. Material: glioma tissue, nonneoplastic brain tissue, or PBMCs (not recorded which). The receptors shown here come from a human donor with low-grade glioma or glioblastoma, undergoing nonglioma brain surgery, or in good health (not recorded which).

About this clonotype itself: This may come from a read error, since a much larger clone is one base off. Here the CDR3 DNA reads TGCAGTGCCCATTTAGGTGAGGGAGGAGCAGATACGCAGTATTTT. Translating gives CSAHLGEGGADTQYF. The genes are TRBV20-1 and TRBJ2-3, with D possibly being TRBD2 (6 bases). The ends were cut back, 6 bases at V and 4 bases at J, with 20 bases in the middle. The CDR3 extends over 15 amino acids. Germline V gene sequence: CDR1 DFQATT, CDR2 SNEGSKA (reference sequence).

This clonotype was detected many times. The rearrangement joins TRBV11-2 to TRBJ1-2, with D possibly being TRBD1 (6 bases). V dropped 5 bases and J dropped 7 bases, with 14 bases sitting between them. Germline V CDR1 and CDR2: SGHAT, FQNNGV. The length of the CDR3 is 13 residues. The CDR3 loop is CASSTYREAGYTF. The CDR3 nucleotides are TGTGCCAGCAGCACCTACAGGGAAGCTGGCTACACCTTC.

V gene TRBV7-9 combines with J gene TRBJ2-3; 10 bases match TRBD2. CDR3 length equals 14 residues. Germline V gene lookup returns CDR1 SEHNR and CDR2 FQNEAQ (reference sequence). This CDR3 reads CVSTLAGATDTQYF. For the CDR3, the DNA is TGTGTCAGTACCCTAGCGGGAGCCACAGATACGCAGTATTTT.

The CDR3 region is CASSLRVGGTDTQYF. CDR3 coding DNA: TGTGCCAGCAGCTTACGCGTGGGGGGAACAGATACGCAGTATTTT. The chain employs TRBV7-2 and TRBJ2-3; D perhaps matches TRBD2 (6 bases). Trimming removed 2 bases from V and 3 bases from J, with 12 bases in between. CDR3 length: 15 residues. In germline, CDR1 is SGHTA, CDR2 FQGNSA. The full variable domain, in which reference TRBV7-2 and TRBJ2-3 provide the parts outside the CDR3, is GAGVSQSPSNKVTEKGKDVELRCDPISGHTALYWYRQSLGQGLEFLIYFQGNSAPDKSGLPSDRFSAERTGGSVSTLTIQRTQQEDSAVYLCASSLRVGGTDTQYFGPGTRLTVL.

This chain uses TRBV10-3 with TRBJ2-2, with D unclear. This CDR3 region has 15 residues. The V and J ends lost 11 bases and 4 bases respectively, with 20 bases between them. Germline V gene lookup returns CDR1 ENHRY and CDR2 SYGVKD. In nucleotides, the CDR3 is TGTGCCGCGAAGGGCTGGGGTACAGTCACCGGGGAGCTGTTTTTT. Its translation is CAAKGWGTVTGELFF.

As for this clonotype: A junction boundary mismatches the germline segment, possibly from a read error. V is TRBV15 and J is TRBJ2-3; D gene uncertain. This CDR3 has 13 residues. Germline V gene sequence: CDR1 LNHNV, CDR2 YYDKDF (reference sequence). The CDR3 loop reads CATRRGSTDTQYF. For the CDR3, the DNA is TGTGCCACCAGAAGAGGTTCGACAGATACGCAGTATTTT.

The chain joins TRBV19 to TRBJ1-2; D call uncertain. CDR3 size: 12 residues. The V end was cut by 7 bases, the J end by 3 bases, with 9 bases between. Germline V gene sequence: CDR1 LNHDA, CDR2 SQIVND (reference sequence). In nucleotides, the CDR3 is TGTGCCAGTAACGCACCCTACTATGGCTACACCTTC. It is translated as CASNAPYYGYTF.

The chain recombines TRBV20-1 with TRBJ2-7; 7 bases line up with TRBD2. This CDR3 has 15 residues. The V segment lost 5 bases and the J segment 4 bases; nucleotides outside the gene matches: 14. Germline V lookup: CDR1 DFQATT, CDR2 SNEGSKA (reference sequence). The CDR3: CSAPTFGGSAYEQYF. The CDR3 DNA sequence: TGCAGTGCTCCTACGTTTGGCGGGAGCGCGTACGAGCAGTACTTC.

In its sample, this clonotype was seen once. This may arise from a read error, as a much more abundant clone is one base away. The rearrangement joins TRBV6-9 to TRBJ2-3, with TRBD2 matching over 9 bases. Germline V gene sequence: CDR1 MNHGY, CDR2 SVAAGI. The CDR3 contains 16 residues. The junction had 10 bases not matched to a gene; V was cut back by 4 bases and J by 5 bases. Here the CDR3 reads CASSFPVAGVEDTQYF. CDR3 coding DNA: TGTGCCAGCAGTTTCCCCGTAGCGGGAGTGGAAGATACGCAGTATTTT.

This chain uses TRBV12-3 or TRBV12-4 with TRBJ2-1, with 13 bases matching TRBD2. The J segment lost 8 bases and the V segment lost 5 bases, leaving 6 bases of the junction unmatched. CDR3 length equals 15 residues. This CDR3 reads CASSPTSGRADEQFF. The CDR3, as DNA: TGTGCCAGCAGTCCTACTAGCGGGAGGGCCGATGAGCAGTTCTTC.

J is TRBJ2-2 and V is TRBV6-2 or TRBV6-3, with 8 bases identical to TRBD1. In germline, CDR1 is MNHEY, CDR2 SVGEGT. V lost 0 bases, J lost 6 bases, and 9 bases stayed unmatched. The CDR3 covers 17 residues. The CDR3 coding sequence is TGTGCCAGCAGTTACTCGAGGCTACAGGGGGTTTCCGGGGAGCTGTTTTTT. Translating gives CASSYSRLQGVSGELFF.

This clonotype turned up a few times. The chain employs TRBV12-3 or TRBV12-4 and TRBJ1-5; D perhaps matches TRBD1 (6 bases). The CDR3 has 14 residues. The V gene lost 6 bases and the J gene lost 6 bases, with 15 bases spanning the gap. In DNA form, the CDR3 reads TGTGCCAGCAGCCGACAGGCCGCGGGTCAGCCCCAGCATTTT. This codes for CASSRQAAGQPQHF.

The chain uses TRBV4-1 and TRBJ2-7; D is unclear. V dropped 0 bases and J dropped 4 bases, with 10 bases sitting between them. Germline values: CDR1 MGHRA, CDR2 YSYEKL. The CDR3 sequence is 14 residues long. The CDR3 loop is CASSQDGPSYEQYF. The CDR3 DNA reads TGCGCCAGCAGCCAAGATGGCCCCTCTTACGAGCAGTACTTC.

This clonotype occurred many times. This chain uses TRBV6-2 or TRBV6-3 with TRBJ2-7, with a possible D match to TRBD1 (6 bases). Trimming removed 8 bases at V and 0 bases at J, with 17 bases between. The CDR3 spans 15 residues. The germline V gene encodes CDR1 MNHEY and CDR2 SVGEGT. The CDR3 spells CASYLTGQYSYEQYF. The CDR3 region has the DNA TGTGCCAGCTACTTGACGGGACAATACTCCTACGAGCAGTACTTC.

V gene TRBV15 combines with J gene TRBJ2-2; 13 bases align to TRBD2. Germline V gene data show CDR1 as LNHNV and CDR2 as YYDKDF (reference sequence). Trimming removed 4 bases from V and 4 bases from J; junction bases left unmatched: 3. CDR3 length: 16 residues. CDR3 amino acids: CATSMGLAGPTGELFF. For the CDR3, the DNA is TGTGCCACCAGCATGGGACTAGCGGGACCCACCGGGGAGCTGTTTTTT.

This clonotype occurred a few times. V gene TRBV7-9 combines with J gene TRBJ2-1; D remains unclear. This CDR3 contains 12 residues. Trimming cost V 3 bases and J 10 bases, with 10 bases left between them. Germline V lookup: CDR1 SEHNR, CDR2 FQNEAQ (reference sequence). In nucleotides, the CDR3 is TGTGCCAGCAGCTTTATCCCGACGGAGCAGTTCTTC. Encoded protein: CASSFIPTEQFF.

On this clonotype itself: This may arise from a read error, as a much more abundant clone is one base away. The chain has TRBV20-1 and TRBJ1-1, with D perhaps TRBD1 (6 bases). The V gene's germline CDR1 is DFQATT and CDR2 SNEGSKA (reference sequence). This CDR3 has 14 residues. Trimming took off 1 base at V and 3 bases at J, with 12 bases between the two ends. The DNA of the CDR3 is TGCAGTGCTAGAGTTCCAAAGGGGGACACTGAAGCTTTCTTT. This sequence encodes CSARVPKGDTEAFF.

V usage is TRBV28 and J usage is TRBJ2-1; TRBD2 is a possible D gene (7 bases). Germline loops: CDR1 MDHEN, CDR2 SYDVKM. Trimming shortened V by 6 bases and J by 3 bases, and 15 bases separated the two germline ends. The CDR3 extends over 15 amino acids. CDR3 in amino acids: CASRAGGGGYNEQFF. CDR3 DNA sequence: TGTGCCAGCAGGGCAGGAGGGGGGGGCTACAATGAGCAGTTCTTC.

This clonotype was recorded a few times. The chain couples TRBV29-1 to TRBJ2-3, with 7 bases fitting TRBD2. The CDR3 totals 15 residues. V trimming: 4 bases; J trimming: 1 base; junction bases outside the gene matches: 8. Germline V gives CDR1 SQVTM, CDR2 ANQGSEA. CDR3 sequence reads: CSVALLAHGTDTQYF. In DNA form, the CDR3 reads TGCAGCGTTGCGTTACTAGCGCACGGCACAGATACGCAGTATTTT.